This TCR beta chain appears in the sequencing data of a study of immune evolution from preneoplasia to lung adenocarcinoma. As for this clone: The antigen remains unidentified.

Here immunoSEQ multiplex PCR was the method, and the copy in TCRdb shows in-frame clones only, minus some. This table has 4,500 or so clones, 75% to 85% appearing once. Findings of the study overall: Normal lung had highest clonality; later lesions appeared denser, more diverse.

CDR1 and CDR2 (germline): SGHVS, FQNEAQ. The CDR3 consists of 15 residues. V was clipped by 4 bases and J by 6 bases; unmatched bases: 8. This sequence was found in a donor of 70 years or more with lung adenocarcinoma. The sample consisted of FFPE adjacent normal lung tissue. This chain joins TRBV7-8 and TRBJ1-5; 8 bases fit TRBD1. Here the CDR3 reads CASSSTGTGGQPQHF. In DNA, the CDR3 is TGTGCCAGCAGCTCTACCGGGACAGGCGGTCAGCCCCAGCATTTT.